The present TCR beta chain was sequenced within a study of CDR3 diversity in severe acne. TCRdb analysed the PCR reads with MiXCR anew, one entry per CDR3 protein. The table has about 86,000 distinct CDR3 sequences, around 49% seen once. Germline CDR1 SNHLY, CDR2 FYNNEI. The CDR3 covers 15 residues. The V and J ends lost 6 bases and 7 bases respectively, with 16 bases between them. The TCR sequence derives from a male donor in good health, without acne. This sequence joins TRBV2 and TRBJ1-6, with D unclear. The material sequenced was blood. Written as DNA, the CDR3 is TGTGCCAGCAGCTTGGCGGGAGTAGCCAATTCACCCCTCCACTTT. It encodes CASSLAGVANSPLHF.